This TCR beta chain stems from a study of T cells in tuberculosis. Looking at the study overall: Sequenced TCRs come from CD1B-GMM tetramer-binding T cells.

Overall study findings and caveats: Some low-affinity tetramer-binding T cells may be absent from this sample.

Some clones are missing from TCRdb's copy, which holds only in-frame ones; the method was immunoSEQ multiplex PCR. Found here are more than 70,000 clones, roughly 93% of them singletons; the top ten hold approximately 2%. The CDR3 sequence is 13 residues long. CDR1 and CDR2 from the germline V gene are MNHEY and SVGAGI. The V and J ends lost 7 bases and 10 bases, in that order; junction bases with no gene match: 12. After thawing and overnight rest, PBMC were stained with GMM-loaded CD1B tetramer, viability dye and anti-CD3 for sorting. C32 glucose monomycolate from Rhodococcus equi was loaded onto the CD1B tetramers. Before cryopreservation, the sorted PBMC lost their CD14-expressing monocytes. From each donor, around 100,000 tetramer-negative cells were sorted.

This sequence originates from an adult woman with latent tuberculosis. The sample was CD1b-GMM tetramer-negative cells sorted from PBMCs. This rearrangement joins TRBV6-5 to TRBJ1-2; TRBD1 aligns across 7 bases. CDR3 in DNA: TGTGCCAGCACTTCCGACAGGGATAAGGACTACACCTTC. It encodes CASTSDRDKDYTF.